The 8 T cell receptor beta chains listed next were all sequenced from one sample in a study of OX40 agonist ivuxolimab in advanced cancers. Produced via immunoSEQ multiplex PCR; TCRdb's table is partial and in-frame only. This table holds approximately 80,000 clones, 90% found once. Sample: CD4+ or CD8+ T cells sorted from blood, taken in a trial of the OX40 agonist ivuxolimab. All receptors come from an adult with an advanced solid tumor such as melanoma, head and neck, liver or kidney cancer.

This chain joins TRBV7-9 and TRBJ2-2; TRBD1 agrees at 8 bases. This CDR3 region has 17 residues. Germline CDR1 SEHNR, CDR2 FQNEAQ (reference sequence). After removal of 1 base from V and 3 bases from J, the junction contained 7 bases not matched to a gene. The CDR3: CASSLGTGTGHTGELFF. The DNA for the CDR3 is TGTGCCAGCAGCTTAGGAACCGGGACAGGACACACCGGGGAGCTGTTTTTT.

The chain recombines TRBV7-8 with TRBJ1-5, with TRBD1 identical over 8 bases. The germline V gene encodes CDR1 SGHVS and CDR2 FQNEAQ. CDR3 size: 15 residues. Trimming cost V 5 bases and J 6 bases; bases outside gene matches: 9. In nucleotides, the CDR3 is TGTGCCAGCAGCCAAGGGACAGGTTTCATTCAGCCCCAGCATTTT. Encoded protein: CASSQGTGFIQPQHF. Combining the CDR3 with reference TRBV7-8 and TRBJ1-5 gives the whole variable domain GAGVSQSPRYKVAKRGQDVALRCDPISGHVSLFWYQQALGQGPEFLTYFQNEAQLDKSGLPSDRFFAERPEGSVSTLKIQRTQQEDSAVYLCASSQGTGFIQPQHFGDGTRLSIL.

The chain recombines TRBV15 with TRBJ1-6; perhaps TRBD1 as D (5 bases). The CDR3 is made up of 14 amino acids. CDR1 is LNHNV and CDR2 is YYDKDF in the germline V gene (reference sequence). Trimming pared 0 bases from V and 9 bases from J, leaving 9 bases between. The CDR3 region is CATSREAGTSPLHF. In DNA, the CDR3 is TGTGCCACCAGCAGAGAAGCAGGGACTTCACCCCTCCACTTT.

The chain carries TRBV11-2 and TRBJ1-6, with 9 bases identical to TRBD1. The CDR3 loop spans 17 amino acids. CDR1 SGHAT and CDR2 FQNNGV come from the germline V gene. The V gene end was trimmed by 5 bases and the J gene end by 11 bases; junction bases not matched to a gene: 16. CDR3 sequence: CASSKDRGKLRTTPLHF. For the CDR3, the DNA is TGTGCCAGCAGCAAGGACAGGGGCAAACTCCGGACGACACCCCTCCACTTT.

The rearrangement links TRBV5-1 to TRBJ2-2, with D possibly matching TRBD1 (6 bases). V lost 0 bases and J 0 bases, leaving 21 bases between the germline ends. The germline CDR1 and CDR2 sequences are SGHRS and YFSETQ. CDR3 length equals 20 residues. CDR3 sequence reads: CASSLALQGTLLANTGELFF. CDR3 bases: TGCGCCAGCAGCTTGGCCCTACAGGGTACCTTACTCGCGAACACCGGGGAGCTGTTTTTT.

V gene TRBV5-6 combines with J gene TRBJ1-6; a possible D gene is TRBD1 (6 bases). Trimming took 0 bases from V and 6 from J, leaving 7 bases between them. CDR1 and CDR2 from the germline V gene are SGHDT and YYEEEE. This CDR3 spans 14 amino acids. The CDR3 nucleotides read TGTGCCAGCAGCTTGGACAGGGTTAATTCACCCCTCCACTTT. It specifies CASSLDRVNSPLHF.

The chain is built from TRBV6-1 and TRBJ2-7, with 11 bases lining up with TRBD1. V dropped 1 base and J dropped 2; count of bases not matched to a gene: 4. Germline CDR1 is MNHNS and CDR2 is SASEGT. The CDR3 extends over 16 amino acids. CDR3 loop: CASSEVGQGDPYEQYV. The DNA for the CDR3 is TGTGCCAGCAGTGAAGTGGGACAGGGGGACCCCTACGAGCAGTACGTC.

The chain is built from TRBV7-2 and TRBJ1-1, with D possibly matching TRBD1 (5 bases). Germline CDR1 and CDR2: SGHTA and FQGNSA. The ends were cut back, 1 base at V and 1 base at J, with 10 bases in the middle. This CDR3 has 15 residues. The CDR3 bases are TGTGCCAGCAGCTTAGGTGGGGCAGGGAACACTGAAGCTTTCTTT. Its translation is CASSLGGAGNTEAFF.